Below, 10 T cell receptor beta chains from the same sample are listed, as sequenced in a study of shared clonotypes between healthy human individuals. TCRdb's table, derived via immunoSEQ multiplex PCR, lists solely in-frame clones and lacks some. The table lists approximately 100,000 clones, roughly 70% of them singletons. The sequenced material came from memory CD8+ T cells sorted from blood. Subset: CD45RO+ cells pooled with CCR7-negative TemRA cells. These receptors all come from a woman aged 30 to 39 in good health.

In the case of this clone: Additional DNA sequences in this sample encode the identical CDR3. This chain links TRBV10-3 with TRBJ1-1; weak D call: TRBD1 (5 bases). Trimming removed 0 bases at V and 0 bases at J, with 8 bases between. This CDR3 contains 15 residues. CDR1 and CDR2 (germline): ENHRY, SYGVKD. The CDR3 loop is CAISESQDLNTEAFF. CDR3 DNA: TGTGCCATCAGTGAGTCACAGGACTTGAACACTGAAGCTTTCTTT.

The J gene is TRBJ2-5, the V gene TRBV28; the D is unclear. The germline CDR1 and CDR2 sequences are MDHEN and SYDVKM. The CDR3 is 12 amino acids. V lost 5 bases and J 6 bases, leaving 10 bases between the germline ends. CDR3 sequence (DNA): TGTGCCAGCAGTCCCCCCCAGAAGACCCAGTACTTC. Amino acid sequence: CASSPPQKTQYF.

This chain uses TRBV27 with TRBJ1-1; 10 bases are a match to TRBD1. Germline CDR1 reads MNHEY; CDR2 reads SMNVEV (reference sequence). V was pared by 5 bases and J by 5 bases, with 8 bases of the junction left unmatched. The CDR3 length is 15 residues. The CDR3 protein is CASSNRPGQGTEAFF. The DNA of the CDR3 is TGTGCCAGCAGTAATAGGCCGGGACAGGGGACTGAAGCTTTCTTT.

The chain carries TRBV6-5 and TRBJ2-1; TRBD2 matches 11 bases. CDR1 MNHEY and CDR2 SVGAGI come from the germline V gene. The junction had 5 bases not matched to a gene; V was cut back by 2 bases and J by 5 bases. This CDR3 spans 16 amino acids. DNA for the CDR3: TGTGCCAGCAGTTACCGGGGACTAGCGGATAACAATGAGCAGTTCTTC. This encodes CASSYRGLADNNEQFF.

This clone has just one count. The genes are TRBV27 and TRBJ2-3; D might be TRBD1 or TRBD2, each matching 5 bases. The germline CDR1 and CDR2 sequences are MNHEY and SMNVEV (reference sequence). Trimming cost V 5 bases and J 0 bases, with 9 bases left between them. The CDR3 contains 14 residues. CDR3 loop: CASSHRDSTDTQYF. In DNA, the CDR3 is TGTGCCAGCAGTCACCGGGACAGCACAGATACGCAGTATTTT.

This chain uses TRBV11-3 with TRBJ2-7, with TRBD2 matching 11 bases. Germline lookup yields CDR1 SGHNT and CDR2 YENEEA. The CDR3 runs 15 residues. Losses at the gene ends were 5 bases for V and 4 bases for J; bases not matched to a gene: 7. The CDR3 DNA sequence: TGTGCCAGCAGCCAAGAGACTAGCGGGAATTACGAGCAGTACTTC. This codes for CASSQETSGNYEQYF.

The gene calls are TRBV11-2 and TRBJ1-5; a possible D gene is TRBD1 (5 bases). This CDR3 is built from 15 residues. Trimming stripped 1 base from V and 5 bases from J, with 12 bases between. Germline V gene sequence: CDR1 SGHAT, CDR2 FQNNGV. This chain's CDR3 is CASSLAGNSDQPQHF. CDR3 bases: TGTGCCAGCAGCTTAGCAGGGAACAGCGATCAGCCCCAGCATTTT.

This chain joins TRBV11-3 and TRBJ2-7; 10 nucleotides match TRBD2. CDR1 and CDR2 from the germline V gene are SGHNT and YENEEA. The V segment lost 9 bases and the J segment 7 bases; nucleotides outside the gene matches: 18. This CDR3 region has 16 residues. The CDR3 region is CARLRFRKAGGREQYF. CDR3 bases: TGTGCCAGGCTTAGATTTCGGAAAGCGGGAGGGCGTGAGCAGTACTTC.

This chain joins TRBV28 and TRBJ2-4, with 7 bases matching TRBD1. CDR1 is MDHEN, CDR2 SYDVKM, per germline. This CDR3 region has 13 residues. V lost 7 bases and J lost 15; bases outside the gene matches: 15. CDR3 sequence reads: CASTLTGRHAVYF. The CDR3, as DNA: TGTGCCAGCACCTTGACAGGGCGCCACGCCGTGTACTTC.

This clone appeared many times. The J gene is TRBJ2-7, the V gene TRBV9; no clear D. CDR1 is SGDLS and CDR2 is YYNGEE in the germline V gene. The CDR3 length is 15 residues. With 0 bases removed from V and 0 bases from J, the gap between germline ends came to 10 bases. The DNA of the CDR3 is TGTGCCAGCAGCGTAGCAGCTGGGCCCTCCTACGAGCAGTACTTC. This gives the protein CASSVAAGPSYEQYF.